A single sample gave rise to the 30 T cell receptor beta chains below, sequenced in a study of post-analysis software for immune sequencing data (dated by TCRdb to 2015 to 2017). No antigen has been identified for these receptors. On the study overall, not on this receptor specifically: Patients showed significantly higher frequencies than controls for a handful of TRBV segments, among them TRBV5-6, TRBV5-1 and TRBV20-1.

Preparation of the library involved PCR. The instrument given in TCRdb is Illumina HiSeq 2500. To reduce PCR and sequencing biases, unique molecular identifiers were incorporated into the TCR beta cDNA libraries. TCRdb took the public reads, trimmed them with fastp at Q25, ran MiXCR for clone calling and kept in-frame beta chains. All rows with the same CDR3 protein become a single entry with the most common DNA and genes. In all, the sample holds hundreds of thousands of distinct CDR3 sequences, and 25% to 30% of those were seen once. Of the sample, around 0.55% is held by the ten largest clones. Material for sequencing was blood. Receptor source: a girl aged 5 to 17 with multiple sclerosis.

The V call is TRBV6-6, the J call TRBJ1-1; 10 bases match TRBD1. This CDR3 comprises 14 residues. Germline V CDR1 and CDR2: MNHNY, SVGAGI (reference sequence). V dropped 5 bases and J dropped 6; count of bases not matched to a gene: 6. The CDR3 loop is CASSNTGTGAEAFF. The CDR3 DNA is TGTGCCAGCAGTAACACCGGGACAGGGGCTGAAGCTTTCTTT.

The table lists this clonotype with a few counts. CDR3 loop: CASSPRQGGPSYEQYF. DNA of the CDR3: TGTGCCAGCAGCCCTCGACAGGGAGGGCCCTCTTACGAGCAGTACTTC. The chain links TRBV9 to TRBJ2-7, with D perhaps given as TRBD1 or TRBD2 (7 bases each). CDR1 is SGDLS, CDR2 YYNGEE, per germline. V lost 4 bases to trimming and J lost 4 bases, with 21 bases between them. The CDR3 totals 16 residues.

V and J are TRBV7-9 and TRBJ2-3, with TRBD1 as a possible D gene (6 bases). The V end lost 2 bases, the J end lost 1 base, and 10 bases lay between the germline ends. The CDR3 length is 15 residues. Germline values: CDR1 SEHNR, CDR2 FQNEAQ (reference sequence). The CDR3 DNA is TGTGCCAGCAGCTTAAAACCAGGGGGCACAGATACGCAGTATTTT. This encodes CASSLKPGGTDTQYF.

The chain employs TRBV6-5 and TRBJ1-4, with a possible D match to TRBD1 (6 bases). V lost 4 bases and J lost 4, with 13 bases in between. Germline V gene data show CDR1 as MNHEY and CDR2 as SVGAGI. The CDR3 has 15 amino acids. The CDR3 bases are TGTGCCAGCAGTTCATCCAGGGGACGTAATGAAAAACTGTTTTTT. Translation gives CASSSSRGRNEKLFF.

This clonotype has a single count. The chain carries TRBV12-3 or TRBV12-4 and TRBJ1-5; tentatively, D is TRBD1 (6 bases). The V gene lost 5 bases and the J gene lost 6 bases, with 8 bases spanning the gap. This CDR3 comprises 12 residues. The CDR3 is CASSAGAQPQHF. Here the CDR3 DNA reads TGTGCCAGCAGTGCAGGGGCTCAGCCCCAGCATTTT.

The CDR3 coding sequence is TGTGCCATTAGGGGCGGGAGGGGCAACTCCTACAATGAGCAGTTCTTC. Its translation: CAIRGGRGNSYNEQFF. The chain employs TRBV7-2 and TRBJ2-1, with 9 bases identical to TRBD2. Germline-derived CDR1 and CDR2 are SGHTA and FQGNSA. The J segment lost 0 bases and the V segment lost 10 bases, leaving 10 bases of the junction unmatched. The length of the CDR3 is 16 residues.

The chain combines TRBV5-1 with TRBJ1-2; a weak D match, TRBD1 (5 bases). Between the trimmed V and J ends, which lost 4 bases and 1 base, there was a span of 20 bases. The CDR3 spans 17 residues. The germline CDR1 and CDR2 sequences are SGHRS and YFSETQ. This chain's CDR3 is CASSTWDPGRNNYGYTF. CDR3 nucleotides: TGCGCCAGCAGCACCTGGGACCCTGGAAGGAATAACTATGGCTACACCTTC.

As for this clonotype: At one end the junction does not follow the germline gene, possibly because of a read error. The V gene is TRBV20-1, the J gene TRBJ1-5, with TRBD1 as a possible D gene (5 bases). Germline V gives CDR1 DFQATT, CDR2 SNEGSKA (reference sequence). The CDR3 is 12 amino acids. The CDR3 DNA reads TGCAGTGCTGGAGAGGGGAGTCAGCCCCAGCATTTT. Translated, it gives CSAGEGSQPQHF.

The chain uses TRBV20-1 and TRBJ2-1; D assignment may be TRBD1 or TRBD2 (6 bases each). Trimming stripped 4 bases from V and 15 bases from J, with 19 bases between. Germline-derived CDR1 and CDR2 are DFQATT and SNEGSKA (reference sequence). The CDR3 is made up of 12 amino acids. The CDR3 protein is CSAKWRQQGGFF. In nucleotides, the CDR3 is TGCAGTGCTAAGTGGAGACAACAGGGAGGGTTCTTC.

V and J are TRBV6-2 or TRBV6-3 and TRBJ1-2; D not resolved. CDR3 length: 15 residues. Germline loops: CDR1 MNHEY, CDR2 SVGEGT. V was shortened by 5 bases and J by 4 bases, with 17 bases between the two germline ends. For the CDR3, the DNA is TGTGCCAGCAGTAATCCGGGTCCTTCGCCCTATGGCTACACCTTC. Translating gives CASSNPGPSPYGYTF.

In DNA form, the CDR3 reads TGTGCCAGCAGTTTACCTGGTCAGCCCCAGCATTTT. Translated, it gives CASSLPGQPQHF. V gene TRBV28 combines with J gene TRBJ1-5; no firm D call. The CDR3 contains 12 residues. Germline V lookup: CDR1 MDHEN, CDR2 SYDVKM. The V and J ends lost 2 bases and 6 bases respectively, with 5 bases between them.

This sequence joins TRBV18 and TRBJ1-1; possible D gene TRBD1, 6 bases. V was pared by 6 bases and J by 7 bases, with 15 bases between. The CDR3 has 13 residues. CDR1 is KGHSH and CDR2 is LQKENI in the germline V gene. CDR3 region: CASSTAQGYEAFF. CDR3 nucleotide sequence: TGTGCCAGCTCCACGGCTCAGGGGTATGAAGCTTTCTTT.

Ten or more counts support this clonotype. V gene TRBV7-9 combines with J gene TRBJ2-3; TRBD2 matches at 8 bases. This CDR3 is built from 14 residues. With 5 bases clipped from V and 3 bases from J, the junction kept 4 bases outside the gene matches. Germline loops: CDR1 SEHNR, CDR2 FQNEAQ (reference sequence). CDR3 nucleotides: TGTGCCAGCAGCCCCGGGGGGGCTACAGATACGCAGTATTTT. This encodes CASSPGGATDTQYF.

This clonotype appeared many times. The chain links TRBV20-1 to TRBJ2-1; 8 nucleotides align to TRBD2. V lost 1 base and J lost 3; bases outside the gene matches: 5. CDR3 size: 15 residues. The V gene's germline CDR1 is DFQATT and CDR2 SNEGSKA (reference sequence). The CDR3 sequence is CSARGPAGVYNEQFF. In nucleotides, the CDR3 is TGCAGTGCTAGAGGGCCAGCGGGAGTCTACAATGAGCAGTTCTTC.

The V call is TRBV7-2, the J call TRBJ1-1; possibly TRBD1 for D (6 bases). Trimming removed 2 bases from V and 1 base from J, with 14 bases in between. This CDR3 region has 16 residues. The germline gives CDR1 SGHTA, CDR2 FQGNSA. Written as DNA, the CDR3 is TGTGCCAGCAGCTTAAGTACAGGGCGGGGGAACACTGAAGCTTTCTTT. This codes for CASSLSTGRGNTEAFF.

The V gene is TRBV6-1, the J gene TRBJ2-4, with 13 nucleotides matching TRBD2. CDR1 is MNHNS, CDR2 SASEGT, per germline. This CDR3 has 17 residues. With V trimmed by 4 bases and J by 2 bases, 5 bases remained unmatched. The CDR3 DNA sequence: TGTGCCAGCAGTGCACTAGCGGGAGGGCAGTCCAAAAACATTCAGTACTTC. Its translation is CASSALAGGQSKNIQYF.

The chain uses TRBV5-1 and TRBJ2-1; 10 nucleotides match TRBD2. The CDR3 is 14 amino acids. The germline V gene has CDR1 SGHRS and CDR2 YFSETQ. V trimming: 3 bases; J trimming: 8 bases; junction bases outside the gene matches: 5. In DNA form, the CDR3 reads TGCGCCAGCAGCTCAAGCGGGGGGGTATATGAGCAGTTCTTC. Amino acid sequence: CASSSSGGVYEQFF.

This chain connects TRBV28 to TRBJ2-3; D ambiguous. Per germline, CDR1 MDHEN and CDR2 SYDVKM. Trimming cost V 2 bases and J 10 bases, with 19 bases left between them. The CDR3 is 15 amino acids. The CDR3 DNA is TGTGCCAGCAGTTTACTTTCGGCCCCGATCCGGGCGCAGTATTTT. It encodes CASSLLSAPIRAQYF.

At least ten counts were recorded for this clonotype. This chain links TRBV20-1 with TRBJ1-5, with a tentative D call TRBD1 (5 bases). Germline V gives CDR1 DFQATT, CDR2 SNEGSKA (reference sequence). V gave up 5 bases and J gave up 2 bases, with 13 bases separating them. This CDR3 contains 14 residues. The CDR3 here is CSAGDGLGNQPQHF. The DNA of the CDR3 is TGCAGTGCTGGGGACGGCCTGGGCAATCAGCCCCAGCATTTT.

The chain joins TRBV7-2 to TRBJ2-5, with a tentative D call TRBD1 (6 bases). Trimming pared 5 bases from V and 11 bases from J, leaving 18 bases between. Germline V gene data show CDR1 as SGHTA and CDR2 as FQGNSA. This CDR3 contains 13 residues. CDR3 sequence reads: CASSQGPGLVQYF. CDR3 DNA: TGTGCCAGCAGCCAGGGGCCCGGTTTAGTGCAGTACTTC.

This clonotype was counted only a few times. The chain recombines TRBV7-9 with TRBJ2-3; D assignment may be TRBD1 or TRBD2 (5 bases each). V lost 2 bases to trimming and J lost 5 bases, with 23 bases between them. The CDR3 is made up of 18 amino acids. Germline-derived CDR1 and CDR2 are SEHNR and FQNEAQ (reference sequence). CDR3 DNA: TGTGCCAGCAGCTTACTGACTGGGGACCTCTCCCGAAGAGATACGCAGTATTTT. It translates to CASSLLTGDLSRRDTQYF.

The V gene is TRBV6-2 or TRBV6-3, the J gene TRBJ1-1; D possibly corresponds to TRBD1 (5 bases). V lost 2 bases to trimming and J lost 2 bases, with 12 bases between them. Germline loops: CDR1 MNHEY, CDR2 SVGEGT. The CDR3 loop spans 15 amino acids. CDR3 loop: CASSYGRGGNTEAFF. The CDR3 DNA is TGTGCCAGCAGTTACGGGCGCGGGGGAAACACTGAAGCTTTCTTT.

The chain recombines TRBV5-5 with TRBJ1-2; 7 bases are a match to TRBD1. Germline CDR1 reads SGHKS; CDR2 reads YYEKEE (reference sequence). V shed 1 base, J shed 1 base, and the junction held 4 bases outside the gene matches. The CDR3 is 15 residues long. The CDR3 sequence is CASSLIQGGNYGYTF. CDR3 sequence (DNA): TGTGCCAGCAGCTTGATCCAGGGGGGTAACTATGGCTACACCTTC.

This clonotype was observed a handful of times. The chain is built from TRBV24-1 and TRBJ2-5; maybe TRBD2 (6 bases). The CDR3 loop spans 15 amino acids. Trimming left V 4 bases short and J 1 base short, with 12 bases between. Germline V gives CDR1 KGHDR, CDR2 SFDVKD. CDR3 coding DNA: TGTGCCACCAGTGACCCGGTCGGGGGCCAAGAGACCCAGTACTTC. It yields the protein CATSDPVGGQETQYF.

The V call is TRBV12-5, the J call TRBJ2-1, with a tentative D call TRBD1 (5 bases). V was trimmed by 6 bases and J by 1 base, leaving 13 bases between them. The CDR3 is made up of 15 amino acids. Looked up from germline, CDR1 is LGHNT and CDR2 is FRNRAP. The chain's CDR3 is CASGYSGKSYNEQFF. The CDR3 DNA reads as TGTGCTAGTGGCTATTCAGGGAAATCCTACAATGAGCAGTTCTTC.

V and J are TRBV11-2 and TRBJ2-2; D unresolved. The CDR3 has 15 residues. Germline V gene sequence: CDR1 SGHAT, CDR2 FQNNGV. Trimming removed 5 bases at V and 1 base at J, with 11 bases between. The CDR3: CASSRFVGNTGELFF. As DNA, the CDR3 is TGTGCCAGCAGCCGATTTGTTGGGAACACCGGGGAGCTGTTTTTT.

This clonotype was detected many times. The chain uses TRBV6-2 or TRBV6-3 and TRBJ2-1; weak D call: TRBD2 (6 bases). In germline, CDR1 is MNHEY, CDR2 SVGEGT. This CDR3 contains 14 residues. V was pared by 5 bases and J by 7 bases, with 15 bases between. CDR3 sequence: CASSARAGTNEQFF. Written as DNA, the CDR3 is TGTGCCAGCAGTGCTAGGGCGGGGACGAATGAGCAGTTCTTC.

In its sample, this clonotype was seen a few times. This chain uses TRBV20-1 with TRBJ2-5, with 9 positions matching TRBD2. Germline assignment: CDR1 DFQATT and CDR2 SNEGSKA (reference sequence). V lost 5 bases to trimming and J lost 2 bases; unmatched junction nucleotides: 9. This CDR3 contains 15 residues. The DNA of the CDR3 is TGCAGTGCTCCCCGCCCTAGCGGGGCACAAGAGACCCAGTACTTC. Translated, it gives CSAPRPSGAQETQYF.

The gene calls are TRBV18 and TRBJ2-7; no definite D call. The V gene's germline CDR1 is KGHSH and CDR2 LQKENI. Trimming stripped 0 bases from V and 6 bases from J, with 24 bases between. The CDR3 covers 18 residues. The CDR3 bases are TGTGCCAGCTCACCACCAGCCCCAGAAAATCCTCTACTATCCGAGCAGTACTTC. It codes for CASSPPAPENPLLSEQYF.

This chain connects TRBV20-1 to TRBJ2-2, with D possibly called TRBD1 or TRBD2 (5 bases each). CDR3 size: 12 residues. CDR1 is DFQATT, CDR2 SNEGSKA, per germline (reference sequence). The ends were cut back, 4 bases at V and 6 bases at J, with 9 bases in the middle. The CDR3 here is CSATSGPGELFF. The DNA of the CDR3 is TGCAGTGCTACCTCGGGGCCCGGGGAGCTGTTTTTT.